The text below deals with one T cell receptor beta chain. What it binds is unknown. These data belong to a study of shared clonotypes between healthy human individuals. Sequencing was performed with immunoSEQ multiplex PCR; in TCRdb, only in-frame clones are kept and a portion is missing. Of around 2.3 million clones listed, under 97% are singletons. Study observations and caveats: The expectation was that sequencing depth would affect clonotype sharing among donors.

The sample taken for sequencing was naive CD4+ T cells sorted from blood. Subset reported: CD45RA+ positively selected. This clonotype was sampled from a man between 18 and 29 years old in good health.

The CDR3 nucleotides are TGTGCCAGCAGTTACTTAGGGAATTCACCCCTCCACTTT. Its translation is CASSYLGNSPLHF. The chain combines TRBV6-6 with TRBJ1-6; D remains unclear. Germline V gives CDR1 MNHNY, CDR2 SVGAGI (reference sequence). The CDR3 sequence is 13 residues long. Trimming left V 1 base short and J 7 bases short, with 5 bases between.